The present T cell receptor (beta chain) was sequenced within a study of identifying expanded T cells in peripheral blood. Healthy donors had no documented immune events, such as infections, while sampled. To note about this clone: Its antigen is unidentified.

General observations from the study: Variance in clone template counts between approximately two-week samples significantly increased with total template count across all healthy donors. About 1.2 clones differed between technical replicates, versus approximately 17 and 20 over time.

The V end was cut by 3 bases, the J end by 2 bases, with 11 bases between. This CDR3 has 14 residues. Germline V gene data show CDR1 as WNHNN and CDR2 as SYGVQD (reference sequence). The assay was immunoSEQ multiplex PCR, and TCRdb's table has in-frame clones only and misses some. This table has about 110,000 clones, 88% appearing once. The sequence was collected from a person aged 18 to 70 in good health. The material sequenced was blood. The chain combines TRBV10-1 with TRBJ2-7; D is ambiguous. Here the CDR3 DNA reads TGCGCCAGCAGTGATTCACCTGTTGCCTACGAGCAGTACTTC. This translates into CASSDSPVAYEQYF.